Shown below are 21 T cell receptor beta chains from a single sample sequenced in a study of cytomegalovirus exposure and HLA in healthy donors (TCRdb year 2017). Library creation used the immunoSEQ multiplex PCR assay. The source is immuneACCESS, and TCRdb retained only in-frame sequences with V and J called. Part of the clones is not carried over; for the studies checked, unresolved V genes explain less than half of this, and the remainder is unexplained. The sample table contains around 300,000 clones; only one count was recorded for 70% to 90% of them. Around 0.96% of the sample comes from the top ten. The source material was PBMCs. The receptors derive from a man younger than 40 in good health and CMV-seronegative.

V usage is TRBV7-9 and J usage is TRBJ2-3, with 8 nucleotides matching TRBD1. The CDR3 sequence is 13 residues long. The V gene's germline CDR1 is SEHNR and CDR2 FQNEAQ (reference sequence). CDR3 protein: CASRDRSTDTQYF. In DNA, the CDR3 is TGTGCGAGCCGGGACAGGAGCACAGATACGCAGTATTTT.

V usage is TRBV6-1 and J usage is TRBJ1-3, with a possible D match to TRBD1 (6 bases). This CDR3 region has 17 residues. V was pared by 0 bases and J by 1 base, with 13 bases between. The germline CDR1 and CDR2 sequences are MNHNS and SASEGT. The CDR3 DNA follows: TGTGCCAGCAGTGAAGCACTGCAGGGGAAATCTGGAAACACCATATATTTT. Amino acids: CASSEALQGKSGNTIYF.

V and J are TRBV19 and TRBJ1-1; D is ambiguous. Germline CDR1 and CDR2: LNHDA and SQIVND (reference sequence). The CDR3 covers 15 residues. The V and J ends lost 2 bases and 3 bases respectively, with 13 bases between them. CDR3 protein: CASSIYGGGDTEAFF. The CDR3 DNA follows: TGTGCCAGTAGTATATATGGAGGCGGGGACACTGAAGCTTTCTTT.

The chain is built from TRBV28 and TRBJ2-3, with TRBD1 matching over 9 bases. V shed 3 bases and J 5 bases; nucleotides not matched to a gene: 12. The CDR3 runs to 17 residues. Germline V gene lookup returns CDR1 MDHEN and CDR2 SYDVKM. Here the CDR3 reads CASSLLQGAHGEDTQYF. The CDR3 nucleotides are TGTGCCAGCAGTTTGTTACAGGGGGCGCATGGAGAAGATACGCAGTATTTT.

This clone was detected a few times. The gene calls are TRBV2 and TRBJ1-2, with D perhaps TRBD1 (6 bases). V was clipped by 3 bases and J by 6 bases, with 14 bases between them. CDR3 length: 14 residues. CDR1 and CDR2 (germline): SNHLY, FYNNEI. The CDR3: CASSDLQGFHGYTF. The DNA for the CDR3 is TGTGCCAGCAGTGATCTACAGGGATTCCATGGCTACACCTTC.

The chain combines TRBV19 with TRBJ2-7; a weak D match, TRBD2 (5 bases). V lost 4 bases and J lost 2, with 9 bases in between. The CDR3 consists of 13 residues. The V gene's germline CDR1 is LNHDA and CDR2 SQIVND (reference sequence). CDR3 loop: CASSKDFTYEQYF. The CDR3 region has the DNA TGTGCCAGTAGTAAGGACTTTACCTACGAGCAGTACTTC. The full variable domain, its missing parts supplied by reference TRBV19 and TRBJ2-7, is DGGITQSPKYLFRKEGQNVTLSCEQNLNHDAMYWYRQDPGQGLRLIYYSQIVNDFQKGDIAEGYSVSREKKESFPLTVTSAQKNPTAFYLCASSKDFTYEQYFGPGTRLTVT.

J is TRBJ2-7 and V is TRBV5-6, with 7 bases that match TRBD1. This CDR3 has 14 residues. J lost 0 bases, V lost 3 bases, and 3 bases had no gene match. CDR1 and CDR2 from the germline V gene are SGHDT and YYEEEE. This CDR3 is CASSSAGGSYEQYF. The DNA of the CDR3 is TGTGCCAGCAGCTCAGCAGGGGGCTCCTACGAGCAGTACTTC.

The V call is TRBV10-1, the J call TRBJ2-3, with 10 bases aligning to TRBD2. CDR1 is WNHNN, CDR2 SYGVQD, per germline (reference sequence). This CDR3 comprises 16 residues. V trimming: 4 bases; J trimming: 4 bases; junction bases outside the gene matches: 8. The CDR3, as DNA: TGCGCCAGCAGTGCGGCTAGCGGGGGAACGGCAGATACGCAGTATTTT. Amino acids: CASSAASGGTADTQYF.

Regarding this clone: The DNA is omitted, as the CDR3 cannot be located on it reliably, and the CDR3 follows TCRdb's listing. The chain recombines TRBV27 with TRBJ1-1; the tabulated D call, TRBD1, remains unverified against the DNA. Germline assignment: CDR1 MNHEY and CDR2 SMNVEV (reference sequence). 16 amino acids form the CDR3, both terminal residues included. CDR3 amino acids: CASSGQGAVFWTEAFF.

The chain is built from TRBV4-1 and TRBJ2-1; weak D call: TRBD2 (6 bases). Trimming pared 2 bases from V and 7 bases from J, leaving 15 bases between. The CDR3 covers 15 residues. In germline, CDR1 is MGHRA, CDR2 YSYEKL. CDR3 sequence reads: CASSQHLGTQNEQFF. CDR3 bases: TGCGCCAGCAGCCAACACTTAGGGACTCAGAATGAGCAGTTCTTC.

The rearrangement links TRBV7-6 to TRBJ2-1; 7 positions agree with TRBD1. CDR3 length: 13 amino acids. Germline CDR1 and CDR2: SGHVS and FNYEAQ. With 5 bases clipped from V and 9 bases from J, the junction kept 7 bases outside the gene matches. The CDR3 spells CASSTDRAREQFF. CDR3 sequence (DNA): TGTGCCAGCAGCACAGACAGGGCCCGTGAGCAGTTCTTC.

The chain joins TRBV6-5 to TRBJ1-6; tentative D call: TRBD1 (6 bases). The germline CDR1 and CDR2 sequences are MNHEY and SVGAGI. The CDR3 is 14 residues long. Deletions cut 5 bases from V and 13 bases from J, with 18 bases between. Here the CDR3 reads CASSRDTPIRPLHF. Written as DNA, the CDR3 is TGTGCCAGCAGTAGGGACACCCCAATCAGGCCCCTCCACTTT.

The chain carries TRBV19 and TRBJ2-1; 11 positions agree with TRBD1. J was trimmed by 7 bases and V by 4 bases; bases with no gene match: 6. The CDR3 sequence is 15 residues long. Germline CDR1 reads LNHDA; CDR2 reads SQIVND (reference sequence). The CDR3 nucleotides are TGTGCCAGTAGTAGGTCCGGGACAGGGGGTAATGAGCAGTTCTTC. Translated: CASSRSGTGGNEQFF.

Only one count was recorded for this clone. V gene TRBV10-3 combines with J gene TRBJ2-1; TRBD1 matches at 8 bases. The CDR3 runs to 12 residues. Per germline, CDR1 ENHRY and CDR2 SYGVKD. The ends lost 6 bases at V and 15 bases at J; junction bases unmatched: 10. In nucleotides, the CDR3 is TGTGCCATCAGCTTCGGACAGGGAGTACTGTTCTTC. It encodes CAISFGQGVLFF.

The J gene is TRBJ1-1, the V gene TRBV6-1; no firm D call. The CDR3 has 15 residues. Trimming took off 1 base at V and 2 bases at J, with 11 bases between the two ends. Germline assignment: CDR1 MNHNS and CDR2 SASEGT. CDR3 nucleotide sequence: TGTGCCAGCAGTGAAGTTCTCGGGGTAAACACTGAAGCTTTCTTT. This encodes CASSEVLGVNTEAFF.

J is TRBJ2-3 and V is TRBV7-2, with TRBD2 as a possible D gene (6 bases). Per germline, CDR1 SGHTA and CDR2 FQGNSA. Trimming removed 1 base from V and 2 bases from J, with 13 bases in between. This CDR3 has 16 amino acids. Here the CDR3 DNA reads TGTGCCAGCAGCTTAGATGCGGGGCGACCCACAGATACGCAGTATTTT. Translated, it gives CASSLDAGRPTDTQYF. The complete variable domain, with remaining parts taken from reference TRBV7-2 and TRBJ2-3, reads GAGVSQSPSNKVTEKGKDVELRCDPISGHTALYWYRQSLGQGLEFLIYFQGNSAPDKSGLPSDRFSAERTGGSVSTLTIQRTQQEDSAVYLCASSLDAGRPTDTQYFGPGTRLTVL.

About this clone itself: Other DNA sequences in the same sample also yield this CDR3. The chain has TRBV7-9 and TRBJ2-7; TRBD1 agrees at 7 bases. V lost 5 bases and J lost 5; bases outside the gene matches: 3. Germline CDR1 is SEHNR and CDR2 is FQNEAQ (reference sequence). The CDR3 has 12 amino acids. CDR3 nucleotide sequence: TGTGCCAGCAGCCGACAGGGCCACGAGCAGTACTTC. It codes for CASSRQGHEQYF.

The J gene is TRBJ2-7, the V gene TRBV4-1; TRBD1 matches at 11 bases. V lost 2 bases, J lost 7 bases, and 10 bases stayed unmatched. The germline gives CDR1 MGHRA, CDR2 YSYEKL. This CDR3 is 16 amino acids long. In nucleotides, the CDR3 is TGCGCCAGCAGCCAACTGACCGGGACAGGGGGTTGGGAGCAGTACTTC. Its protein is CASSQLTGTGGWEQYF.

The chain has TRBV7-9 and TRBJ2-7, with 10 bases aligning to TRBD2. This CDR3 contains 17 residues. Germline V gene data show CDR1 as SEHNR and CDR2 as FQNEAQ (reference sequence). Unmatched junction bases numbered 11, after V lost 1 base and J lost 5 bases. CDR3 sequence (DNA): TGTGCCAGCAGCTTAGGGATTAGCGGGGGGCCTAGCGACGAGCAGTACTTC. It codes for CASSLGISGGPSDEQYF.

The genes are TRBV2 and TRBJ2-7; 9 bases fit TRBD2. The CDR3 consists of 16 residues. V lost 8 bases and J lost 7; bases outside the gene matches: 18. In germline, CDR1 is SNHLY, CDR2 FYNNEI. The CDR3 DNA reads TGTGCCAGCGGCCTAAAGCGGGGGGAAGGCAGCAGGGAGCAGTACTTC. It codes for CASGLKRGEGSREQYF.

This clone was picked up one time. The chain carries TRBV2 and TRBJ1-4, with 7 nucleotides matching TRBD1. Germline V gene sequence: CDR1 SNHLY, CDR2 FYNNEI. V trimming: 2 bases; J trimming: 5 bases; junction bases outside the gene matches: 5. The CDR3 runs to 15 residues. CDR3 sequence (DNA): TGTGCCAGCAGTGAAATGGGACAGACGAATGAAAAACTGTTTTTT. Its protein product is CASSEMGQTNEKLFF.